These 23 T cell receptor beta chains originate from one sample sequenced in a study of response to subunit inactivated influenza vaccine. Each CDR3 protein is one row after TCRdb ran MiXCR on the RT-PCR reads. The data contain about 520,000 distinct CDR3 sequences, about 7.2% of them singletons. The input for sequencing was PBMCs from blood, taken 23 to 25 months after vaccination. All receptors come from a man between 50 and 70 years old who received an inactivated influenza vaccine.

The chain joins TRBV20-1 to TRBJ2-5, with a possible D match to TRBD2 (5 bases). The CDR3 is made up of 16 amino acids. Germline CDR1 and CDR2: DFQATT and SNEGSKA (reference sequence). The V end lost 0 bases, the J end lost 7 bases, and 21 bases lay between the germline ends. The CDR3: CSARDQASRGGGTQYF. The CDR3 bases are TGCAGTGCTAGAGATCAGGCTAGCCGGGGTGGAGGGACCCAGTACTTC.

The chain has TRBV10-3 and TRBJ2-2, with D unclear. The CDR3 runs to 14 residues. CDR1 and CDR2 from the germline V gene are ENHRY and SYGVKD. V gave up 7 bases and J gave up 2 bases, with 11 bases separating them. The CDR3 spells CAITATVNTGELFF. CDR3 sequence (DNA): TGTGCCATCACAGCCACGGTTAACACCGGGGAGCTGTTTTTT.

J is TRBJ1-1 and V is TRBV9; TRBD1 matches at 7 bases. The CDR3 has 14 amino acids. Germline trimming cut 0 bases from V and 1 base from J; bases unmatched to any gene: 0. The germline CDR1 and CDR2 sequences are SGDLS and YYNGEE. The chain's CDR3 is CASSVGQGNTEAFF. Here the CDR3 DNA reads TGTGCCAGCAGCGTAGGACAGGGGAACACTGAAGCTTTCTTT.

This rearrangement joins TRBV5-1 to TRBJ2-4; D possibly corresponds to TRBD2 (5 bases). Trimming pared 5 bases from V and 1 base from J, leaving 13 bases between. CDR3 length: 15 amino acids. CDR1 is SGHRS, CDR2 YFSETQ, per germline. The CDR3 coding sequence is TGCGCCAGCAGTTCGGAGGACTCGGCCAAAAACATTCAGTACTTC. It yields the protein CASSSEDSAKNIQYF.

This clonotype has a single count. J is TRBJ2-3 and V is TRBV6-1, with D tentatively TRBD2 (6 bases). V lost 10 bases and J 2 bases, leaving 13 bases between the germline ends. The CDR3 contains 13 residues. CDR1 MNHNS and CDR2 SASEGT come from the germline V gene. The CDR3, as DNA: TGTGCCATGGACCGGGGACTCACAGATACGCAGTATTTT. Translated: CAMDRGLTDTQYF.

This clonotype was observed many times. The chain employs TRBV7-3 and TRBJ2-2; no reliable D call. Germline-derived CDR1 and CDR2 are SGHTA and FQGTGA. The CDR3 runs to 12 residues. Trimming removed 5 bases at V and 3 bases at J, with 4 bases between. For the CDR3, the DNA is TGTGCCAGCAGCCAATACACCGGGGAGCTGTTTTTT. Translation: CASSQYTGELFF.

This clonotype has just a few counts. The chain has TRBV9 and TRBJ2-7; D is unclear. The ends were cut back, 3 bases at V and 0 bases at J, with 13 bases in the middle. The CDR3 length is 15 residues. Germline CDR1 SGDLS, CDR2 YYNGEE. The CDR3 is CASSESAVSSYEQYF. CDR3 coding DNA: TGTGCCAGCAGCGAATCGGCGGTGAGCTCCTACGAGCAGTACTTC.

This clonotype was seen at least ten times. The chain carries TRBV7-6 and TRBJ1-2; the D gene is possibly TRBD1 (5 bases). Trimming left V 4 bases short and J 2 bases short, with 14 bases between. The length of the CDR3 is 15 residues. Germline V CDR1 and CDR2: SGHVS, FNYEAQ. The CDR3, as DNA: TGTGCCAGCAGCTCCCACGGGACGGGAAACTATGGCTACACCTTC. Its protein product is CASSSHGTGNYGYTF.

The rearrangement links TRBV20-1 to TRBJ2-1, with D hard to call. Germline V gene data show CDR1 as DFQATT and CDR2 as SNEGSKA (reference sequence). The ends were cut back, 3 bases at V and 5 bases at J, with 8 bases in the middle. The length of the CDR3 is 12 residues. The CDR3 reads CSARIFHNEQFF. As DNA, the CDR3 is TGCAGTGCTAGGATATTCCACAATGAGCAGTTCTTC.

Only a few counts were recorded for this clonotype. The genes are TRBV21-1 and TRBJ1-1. TRBV21-1 is shown as a pseudogene. CDR3 size: 14 residues. CDR3 protein: CASSKEVRILEAFF. The CDR3, as DNA: TGTGCCAGCAGCAAAGAAGTCCGGATACTTGAAGCTTTCTTT.

V usage is TRBV24-1 and J usage is TRBJ2-5, with 9 bases aligning to TRBD2. Per germline, CDR1 KGHDR and CDR2 SFDVKD. V was pared by 4 bases and J by 2 bases, with 7 bases of the junction left unmatched. The CDR3 length is 16 residues. In nucleotides, the CDR3 is TGTGCCACCAGTGAGACTAGCGGTGTAGTACAAGAGACCCAGTACTTC. This codes for CATSETSGVVQETQYF.

This clonotype was recorded a few times. The V and J genes are TRBV6-2 or TRBV6-3 and TRBJ1-5; 7 bases map to TRBD1. This CDR3 has 16 amino acids. Trimming at V came to 2 bases and at J to 3 bases, leaving 7 bases not matched to a gene. Germline CDR1 reads MNHEY; CDR2 reads SVGEGT. CDR3 loop: CASSYPNRGDNQPQHF. Here the CDR3 DNA reads TGTGCCAGCAGTTACCCGAACAGGGGTGACAATCAGCCCCAGCATTTT.

This clonotype was detected only a few times. The V and J genes are TRBV5-4 and TRBJ2-1, with 7 bases identical to TRBD1. The CDR3 is 13 residues long. V gave up 10 bases and J gave up 4 bases; unmatched junction bases: 8. The germline gives CDR1 SGHNT, CDR2 YYREEE (reference sequence). This CDR3 reads CALSRDRYNEQFF. In nucleotides, the CDR3 is TGTGCCTTGTCCCGGGACAGATACAATGAGCAGTTCTTC.

This clonotype was counted only a few times. The rearrangement joins TRBV18 to TRBJ1-1; 8 bases are shared with TRBD1. V shed 1 base and J 3 bases; nucleotides not matched to a gene: 10. CDR3 length: 17 amino acids. Germline loops: CDR1 KGHSH, CDR2 LQKENI. The CDR3 DNA reads TGTGCCAGCTCACCACGTCCCGGGACAGGTTCGGACACTGAAGCTTTCTTT. It yields the protein CASSPRPGTGSDTEAFF.

This clonotype appeared a few times. V is TRBV10-3 and J is TRBJ2-3, with TRBD2 matching 8 bases. CDR1 and CDR2 from the germline V gene are ENHRY and SYGVKD. This CDR3 region has 16 residues. With 5 bases clipped from V and 7 bases from J, the junction kept 14 bases outside the gene matches. CDR3 loop: CAISQQLAAESYTQYF. The CDR3 DNA reads TGTGCCATCAGTCAACAACTAGCGGCTGAAAGTTATACGCAGTATTTT.

V usage is TRBV18 and J usage is TRBJ2-3, with D perhaps being TRBD1 or TRBD2 (5 bases each). Germline V gene data show CDR1 as KGHSH and CDR2 as LQKENI. V lost 3 bases and J 6 bases, leaving 16 bases between the germline ends. The CDR3 extends over 15 amino acids. The CDR3 region has the DNA TGTGCCAGCTCACCTTTCCGGGACCCGGGGGATACGCAGTATTTT. Encoded protein: CASSPFRDPGDTQYF.

This clonotype was counted between two and nine times. V usage is TRBV20-1 and J usage is TRBJ2-5, with 8 bases fitting TRBD1. V trimming: 2 bases; J trimming: 4 bases; junction bases outside the gene matches: 9. Germline assignment: CDR1 DFQATT and CDR2 SNEGSKA (reference sequence). The CDR3 length is 15 residues. The CDR3, as DNA: TGCAGTGCTAGAATAAGGACAGGGAGGAGAGAGACCCAGTACTTC. Protein: CSARIRTGRRETQYF.

The J gene is TRBJ2-1, the V gene TRBV12-2; TRBD1 is taken as the D call from the table, unchecked against the DNA. TRBV12-2 is deemed a pseudogene. This CDR3 comprises 19 residues. The CDR3 sequence is CASRFRDRVASGDYNEQFF. Written as DNA, the CDR3 is TGTGCAAGTCGCTTCAGGGACAGGGTGGCTAGCGGGGACTACAATGAGCAGTTCTTC.

V usage is TRBV4-2 and J usage is TRBJ2-1; no firm D call. Germline V gene sequence: CDR1 LGHNA, CDR2 YNFKEQ. V was cut by 0 bases and J by 11 bases, with 14 bases left in between. The CDR3 covers 14 residues. CDR3 sequence reads: CASSQDVLSPKQFF. The CDR3 nucleotides are TGTGCCAGCAGCCAAGACGTATTAAGCCCGAAGCAGTTCTTC.

This clonotype was detected only a few times. The V and J genes are TRBV3-1 and TRBJ2-1; TRBD2 matches at 8 bases. The CDR3 consists of 12 residues. J was trimmed by 12 bases and V by 2 bases; bases with no gene match: 3. Germline V gives CDR1 LGHDT, CDR2 YNNKEL (reference sequence). The CDR3 DNA reads as TGTGCCAGCAGCCAACCCGCGGGAGGGCAGTTCTTC. Its translation is CASSQPAGGQFF.

This clonotype occurred a few times. The J gene is TRBJ2-7, the V gene TRBV27, with 12 nucleotides matching TRBD1. Germline-derived CDR1 and CDR2 are MNHEY and SMNVEV (reference sequence). The CDR3 loop spans 18 amino acids. The V and J ends lost 6 bases and 5 bases, in that order; junction bases with no gene match: 17. The CDR3 DNA reads as TGTGCCAGCAGCTTCGGGCGGGACAGGGGGCGAACGATCCACGAGCAGTACTTC. Its translation is CASSFGRDRGRTIHEQYF.

The chain uses TRBV2 and TRBJ2-1; 9 bases match TRBD2. Germline CDR1 SNHLY, CDR2 FYNNEI. The trim removed 6 bases at V and 7 bases at J, leaving 13 bases unmatched. The CDR3 has 16 residues. For the CDR3, the DNA is TGTGCCAGCAGCCCGAGGGGCGGGAGGGCTTGGAATGAGCAGTTCTTC. Its protein product is CASSPRGGRAWNEQFF. The whole variable domain, remainder taken from reference TRBV2 and TRBJ2-1, is EPEVTQTPSHQVTQMGQEVILRCVPISNHLYFYWYRQILGQKVEFLVSFYNNEISEKSEIFDDQFSVERPDGSNFTLKIRSTKLEDSAMYFCASSPRGGRAWNEQFFGPGTRLTVL.

V is TRBV5-6 and J is TRBJ2-7, with 9 bases matching TRBD1. The CDR3 totals 16 residues. Germline V CDR1 and CDR2: SGHDT, YYEEEE. J was trimmed by 3 bases and V by 5 bases; bases with no gene match: 12. As DNA, the CDR3 is TGTGCCAGCAGTTATCGGCCGGGACAGGGTCGCTACGAGCAGTACTTC. It specifies CASSYRPGQGRYEQYF.